The clone carrying this TCR beta chain was counted only a few times. The data were obtained in a study of T-cell reconstitution after alpha-beta-depleted transplantation in children. Germline CDR1 reads GTSNPN; CDR2 reads SVGIG (reference sequence). With 3 bases clipped from V and 1 base from J, the junction kept 1 base outside the gene matches. The CDR3 is made up of 13 amino acids. Preparing the TCRbeta library involved the use of unique molecular identifiers. TCRdb analysed the PCR reads with MiXCR anew, one entry per CDR3 protein. Of roughly 500,000 distinct CDR3 sequences listed, roughly an eighth are singletons.

The specimen comprised PBMCs from the stem cell graft donor, sampled from the stem cell graft. The rearrangement joins TRBV30 to TRBJ1-1; 8 bases are a match to TRBD1. This receptor was taken from a human donor who donated a stem cell graft to a child with combined immunodeficiency. CDR3 protein: CAWRDRGNTEAFF. For the CDR3, the DNA is TGTGCCTGGAGAGACAGGGGGAACACTGAAGCTTTCTTT.